The 12 T cell receptor beta chains reported below all come from one sample, sequenced in a study of tissue T cells after allogeneic stem cell transplantation. Clones were sequenced by immunoSEQ multiplex PCR, and TCRdb holds only the in-frame ones, with some missing. The repertoire holds around 2,000 clones, about 75% seen once, with less than 8% in the top ten. The sequencing used ileal tissue, collected at autopsy. These receptors all come from a male patient aged 40 to 70 with steroid-refractory graft-versus-host disease after an allogeneic stem cell transplant. The T cells may come from the graft donor.

This rearrangement joins TRBV7-3 to TRBJ2-2, with 11 bases that match TRBD2. J lost 0 bases, V lost 4 bases, and 4 bases had no gene match. From germline, CDR1 is SGHTA and CDR2 FQGTGA. CDR3 size: 17 residues. The CDR3 DNA reads TGTGCCAGCAGCTCATCGGGACTAGCGGCGAACACCGGGGAGCTGTTTTTT. Its protein product is CASSSSGLAANTGELFF.

In its sample, this clone was seen once. J is TRBJ2-3 and V is TRBV3-1 (or the pseudogene TRBV3-2); 7 bases are a match to TRBD1. The CDR3 consists of 14 residues. Germline V lookup: CDR1 LGHDT, CDR2 YNNKEL (reference sequence). Trimming cost V 3 bases and J 0 bases; bases outside gene matches: 0. The CDR3 region is CASSQGQSTDTQYF. The CDR3 bases are TGTGCCAGCAGCCAGGGACAGAGCACAGATACGCAGTATTTT.

This clone was observed a few times. The chain joins TRBV9 to TRBJ1-2, with D possibly TRBD1 on 6 matching bases. The V gene lost 0 bases and the J gene lost 4 bases, with 10 bases spanning the gap. The germline V gene has CDR1 SGDLS and CDR2 YYNGEE. CDR3 size: 14 residues. The CDR3 nucleotides read TGTGCCAGCAGCGTAGAGCAGGGGCCCTATGGCTACACCTTC. It is translated as CASSVEQGPYGYTF.

This clone turned up a few times. The genes are TRBV5-1 and TRBJ1-4; D not resolved. The CDR3 runs 15 residues. Germline-derived CDR1 and CDR2 are SGHRS and YFSETQ. With 4 bases removed from V and 3 bases from J, the gap between germline ends came to 13 bases. The CDR3, as DNA: TGCGCCAGCAGCCGGAACGTCGGGGCTAATGAAAAACTGTTTTTT. Translating it yields CASSRNVGANEKLFF.

This clone was counted a single time. V usage is TRBV7-2 and J usage is TRBJ2-2; D is unclear. V was clipped by 2 bases and J by 7 bases, with 8 bases between them. The V gene's germline CDR1 is SGHTA and CDR2 FQGNSA. The CDR3 has 13 amino acids. CDR3 sequence: CASSLSQNGELFF. CDR3 bases: TGTGCCAGCAGCTTAAGCCAAAACGGGGAGCTGTTTTTT.

The chain joins TRBV29-1 to TRBJ1-2; 8 nucleotides line up with TRBD1. V was pared by 6 bases and J by 6 bases, with 9 bases of the junction left unmatched. Germline V gene data show CDR1 as SQVTM and CDR2 as ANQGSEA. This CDR3 contains 13 residues. DNA of the CDR3: TGCAGCGTCCCGGGACAGGTTAAGGATGGCTACACCTTC. It translates to CSVPGQVKDGYTF.

This clone was detected only once. The chain links TRBV29-1 to TRBJ1-4; possibly TRBD1 for D (6 bases). Germline CDR1 SQVTM, CDR2 ANQGSEA. The V gene lost 5 bases and the J gene lost 8 bases, with 18 bases spanning the gap. This CDR3 region has 14 residues. The CDR3 here is CSVRREGVGEKLFF. CDR3 coding DNA: TGCAGCGTTAGAAGAGAGGGGGTCGGGGAAAAACTGTTTTTT.

The chain joins TRBV28 to TRBJ2-7; 11 nucleotides align to TRBD2. The length of the CDR3 is 15 residues. Germline V CDR1 and CDR2: MDHEN, SYDVKM. With V trimmed by 5 bases and J by 3 bases, 6 bases remained unmatched. CDR3 region: CASSQAGTSGYEQYF. The CDR3 DNA is TGTGCCAGCAGTCAGGCAGGGACTAGCGGCTACGAGCAGTACTTC.

The J gene is TRBJ1-2, the V gene TRBV5-5; weak D call: TRBD1 (5 bases). Germline CDR1 SGHKS, CDR2 YYEKEE (reference sequence). The length of the CDR3 is 14 residues. The V end lost 0 bases, the J end lost 0 bases, and 6 bases lay between the germline ends. CDR3 sequence: CASSLGQPNYGYTF. The CDR3, as DNA: TGTGCCAGCAGCTTGGGACAGCCTAACTATGGCTACACCTTC.

The chain carries TRBV19 and TRBJ1-3; 8 nucleotides line up with TRBD1. Trimming cost V 6 bases and J 4 bases; bases outside gene matches: 8. The CDR3 spans 15 residues. Germline V lookup: CDR1 LNHDA, CDR2 SQIVND (reference sequence). The CDR3 reads CASRLGTGGGNTIYF. The CDR3 bases are TGTGCCAGTAGACTGGGGACAGGCGGCGGAAACACCATATATTTT.

The chain uses TRBV5-8 and TRBJ2-6; D gene unclear. Germline V gene data show CDR1 as SGHTS and CDR2 as YDEGEE. This CDR3 has 13 residues. Trimming stripped 5 bases from V and 4 bases from J, with 7 bases between. The CDR3 coding sequence is TGTGCCAGCAGAAAAACGGGGGCCAACGTCCTGACTTTC. Its protein is CASRKTGANVLTF.

V gene TRBV11-2 combines with J gene TRBJ2-3; 10 bases line up with TRBD1. V trimming: 5 bases; J trimming: 11 bases; junction bases outside the gene matches: 10. This CDR3 spans 14 amino acids. Germline CDR1 reads SGHAT; CDR2 reads FQNNGV. The chain's CDR3 is CASSQGTGVGRQYF. CDR3 coding DNA: TGTGCCAGCAGCCAGGGGACAGGGGTAGGCCGGCAGTATTTT.